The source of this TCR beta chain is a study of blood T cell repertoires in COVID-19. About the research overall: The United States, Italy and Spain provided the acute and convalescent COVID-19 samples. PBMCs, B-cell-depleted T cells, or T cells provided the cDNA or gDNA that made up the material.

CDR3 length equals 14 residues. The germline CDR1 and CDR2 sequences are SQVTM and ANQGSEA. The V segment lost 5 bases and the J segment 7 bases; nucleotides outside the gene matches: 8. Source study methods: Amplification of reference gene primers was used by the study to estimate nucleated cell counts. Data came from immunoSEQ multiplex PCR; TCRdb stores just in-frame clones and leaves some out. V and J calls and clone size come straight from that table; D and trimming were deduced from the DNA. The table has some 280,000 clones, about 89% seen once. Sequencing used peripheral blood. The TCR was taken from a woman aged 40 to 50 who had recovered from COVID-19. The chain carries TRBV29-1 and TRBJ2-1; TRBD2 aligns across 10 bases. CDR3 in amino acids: CSVSKSGRDNEQFF. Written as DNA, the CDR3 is TGCAGCGTTAGCAAAAGCGGGAGGGATAATGAGCAGTTCTTC.